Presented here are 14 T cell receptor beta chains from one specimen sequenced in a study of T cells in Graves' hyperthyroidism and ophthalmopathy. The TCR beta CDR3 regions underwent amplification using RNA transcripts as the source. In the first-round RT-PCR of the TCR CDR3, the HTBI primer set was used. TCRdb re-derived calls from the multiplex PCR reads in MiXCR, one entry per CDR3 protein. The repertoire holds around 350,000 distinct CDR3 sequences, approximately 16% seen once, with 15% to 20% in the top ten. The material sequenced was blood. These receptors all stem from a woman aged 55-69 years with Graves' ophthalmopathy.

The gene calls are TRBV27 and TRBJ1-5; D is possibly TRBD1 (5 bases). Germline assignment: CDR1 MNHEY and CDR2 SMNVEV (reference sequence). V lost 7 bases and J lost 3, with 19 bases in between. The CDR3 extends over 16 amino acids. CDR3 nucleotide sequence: TGTGCCAGCAAGAGGGACGGGGGGGGGGACAATCAGCCCCAGCATTTT. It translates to CASKRDGGGDNQPQHF.

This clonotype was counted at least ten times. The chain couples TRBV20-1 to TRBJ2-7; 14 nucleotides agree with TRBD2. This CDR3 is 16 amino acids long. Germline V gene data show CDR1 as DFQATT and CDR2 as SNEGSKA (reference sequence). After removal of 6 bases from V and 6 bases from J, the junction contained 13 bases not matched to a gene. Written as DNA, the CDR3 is TGCAGTGCGCCTGGACTAGCGGGAGGATATGTGTCCGAGCAGTACTTC. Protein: CSAPGLAGGYVSEQYF.

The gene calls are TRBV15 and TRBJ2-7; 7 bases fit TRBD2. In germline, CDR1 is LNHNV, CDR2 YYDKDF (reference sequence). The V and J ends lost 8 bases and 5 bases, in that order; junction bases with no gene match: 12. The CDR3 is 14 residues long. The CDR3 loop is CATGGGYLYDEQYF. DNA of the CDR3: TGTGCCACCGGGGGGGGTTACCTGTACGACGAGCAGTACTTC.

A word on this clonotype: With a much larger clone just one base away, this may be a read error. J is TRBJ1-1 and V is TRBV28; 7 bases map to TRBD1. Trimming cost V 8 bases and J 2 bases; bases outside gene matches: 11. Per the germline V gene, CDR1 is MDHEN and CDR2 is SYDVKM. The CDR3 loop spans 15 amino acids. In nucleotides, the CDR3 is TGTGCCAGCGGTTCCACCGGGACAGACAACACTGAAGCTTTCTTT. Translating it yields CASGSTGTDNTEAFF.

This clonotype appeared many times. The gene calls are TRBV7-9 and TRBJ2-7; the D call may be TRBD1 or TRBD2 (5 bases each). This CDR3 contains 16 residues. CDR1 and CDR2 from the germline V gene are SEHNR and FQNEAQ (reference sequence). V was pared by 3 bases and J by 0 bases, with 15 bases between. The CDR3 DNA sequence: TGTGCCAGCAGCTTTCTACGGGGCGGGTACTCCTACGAGCAGTACTTC. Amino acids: CASSFLRGGYSYEQYF.

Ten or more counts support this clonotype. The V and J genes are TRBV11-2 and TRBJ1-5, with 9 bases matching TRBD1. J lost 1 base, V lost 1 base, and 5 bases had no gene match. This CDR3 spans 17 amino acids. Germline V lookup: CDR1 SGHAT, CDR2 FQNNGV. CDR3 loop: CASSLGTGAVSNQPQHF. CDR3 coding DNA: TGTGCCAGCAGCTTAGGGACAGGGGCTGTAAGCAATCAGCCCCAGCATTTT. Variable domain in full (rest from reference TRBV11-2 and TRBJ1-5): EAGVAQSPRYKIIEKRQSVAFWCNPISGHATLYWYQQILGQGPKLLIQFQNNGVVDDSQLPKDRFSAERLKGVDSTLKIQPAKLEDSAVYLCASSLGTGAVSNQPQHFGDGTRLSIL.

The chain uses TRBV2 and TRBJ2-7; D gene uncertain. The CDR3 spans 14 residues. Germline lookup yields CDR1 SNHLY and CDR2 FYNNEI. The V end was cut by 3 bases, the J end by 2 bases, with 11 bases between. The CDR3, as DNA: TGTGCCAGCAGTGACGCGGCTGGCCCCTACGAGCAGTACTTC. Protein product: CASSDAAGPYEQYF.

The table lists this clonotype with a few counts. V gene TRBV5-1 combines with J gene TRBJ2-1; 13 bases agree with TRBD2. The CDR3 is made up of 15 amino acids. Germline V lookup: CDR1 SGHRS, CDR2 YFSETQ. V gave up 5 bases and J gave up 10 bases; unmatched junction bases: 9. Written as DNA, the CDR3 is TGCGCCAGCAGTTGGACTAGCGGGAGTATGCGAGAGCAGTTCTTC. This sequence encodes CASSWTSGSMREQFF.

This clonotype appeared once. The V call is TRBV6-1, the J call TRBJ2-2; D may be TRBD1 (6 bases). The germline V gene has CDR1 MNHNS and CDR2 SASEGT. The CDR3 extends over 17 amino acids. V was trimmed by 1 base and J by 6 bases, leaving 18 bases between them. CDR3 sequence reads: CASSEDRYLQGPGELFF. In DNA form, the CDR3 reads TGTGCCAGCAGTGAAGACCGCTACTTACAGGGTCCCGGGGAGCTGTTTTTT.

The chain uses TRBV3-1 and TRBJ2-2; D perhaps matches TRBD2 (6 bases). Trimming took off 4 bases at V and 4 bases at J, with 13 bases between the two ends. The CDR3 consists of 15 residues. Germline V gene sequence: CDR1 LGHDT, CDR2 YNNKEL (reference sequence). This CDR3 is CASSPQTSPTGELFF. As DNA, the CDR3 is TGTGCCAGCAGCCCGCAGACTAGTCCCACCGGGGAGCTGTTTTTT.

The CDR3 bases are TGTGCCAGTAGTGAAGGGACTAGCGGGAGCTATGAGCAGTTCTTC. Its translation is CASSEGTSGSYEQFF. The V gene is TRBV19, the J gene TRBJ2-1, with 14 bases matching TRBD2. CDR1 LNHDA and CDR2 SQIVND come from the germline V gene (reference sequence). The trim removed 5 bases at V and 8 bases at J, leaving 5 bases unmatched. This CDR3 has 15 residues.

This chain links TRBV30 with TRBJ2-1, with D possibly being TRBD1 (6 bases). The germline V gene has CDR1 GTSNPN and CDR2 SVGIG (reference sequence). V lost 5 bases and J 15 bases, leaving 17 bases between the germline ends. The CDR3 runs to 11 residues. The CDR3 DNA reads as TGTGCCTGGGATGTGGGGGCGAGACGGTTCTTC. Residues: CAWDVGARRFF. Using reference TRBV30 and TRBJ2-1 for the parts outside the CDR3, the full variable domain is SQTIHQWPATLVQPVGSPLSLECTVEGTSNPNLYWYRQAAGRGLQLLFYSVGIGQISSEVPQNLSASRPQDRQFILSSKKLLLSDSGFYLCAWDVGARRFFGPGTRLTVL.

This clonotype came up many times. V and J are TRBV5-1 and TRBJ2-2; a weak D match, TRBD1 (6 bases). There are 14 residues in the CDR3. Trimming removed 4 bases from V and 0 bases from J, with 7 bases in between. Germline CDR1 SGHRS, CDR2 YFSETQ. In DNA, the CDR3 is TGCGCCAGCAGCCGGACAGCGAACACCGGGGAGCTGTTTTTT. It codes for CASSRTANTGELFF.

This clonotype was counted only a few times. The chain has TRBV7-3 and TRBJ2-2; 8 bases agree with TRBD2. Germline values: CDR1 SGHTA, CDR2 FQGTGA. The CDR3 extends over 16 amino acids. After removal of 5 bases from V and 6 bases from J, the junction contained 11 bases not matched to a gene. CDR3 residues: CASSPLLAEHSGELFF. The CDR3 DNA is TGTGCCAGCAGCCCCCTACTAGCGGAGCACTCCGGGGAGCTGTTTTTT. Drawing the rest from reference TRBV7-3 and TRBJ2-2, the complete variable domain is GAGVSQTPSNKVTEKGKYVELRCDPISGHTALYWYRQSLGQGPEFLIYFQGTGAADDSGLPNDRFFAVRPEGSVSTLKIQRTERGDSAVYLCASSPLLAEHSGELFFGEGSRLTVL.